The 28 T cell receptor beta chains in this list originate from one sample, sequenced in a study of CD8 T cells in Susac syndrome. Reverse transcription of 0.5 to 1 ug RNA was performed with random hexamers. TCRdb redid the calling of the immunoSEQ multiplex PCR reads with MiXCR, one entry per CDR3 protein. The sample has 80,000 or so distinct CDR3 sequences, about 94% seen once; the top ten hold 0.26%. The sequencing sample was made of CD8+ T cells from PBMCs. These receptor sequences come from a human donor in good health.

This rearrangement joins TRBV27 to TRBJ1-2; no definite D call. Germline V CDR1 and CDR2: MNHEY, SMNVEV (reference sequence). The CDR3 has 16 amino acids. V lost 6 bases to trimming and J lost 4 bases, with 21 bases between them. The CDR3 is CASSDRVVGNLYGYTF. CDR3 coding DNA: TGTGCCAGCAGCGACCGGGTCGTCGGGAACCTCTATGGCTACACCTTC.

This chain uses TRBV7-9 with TRBJ1-1; possible D gene TRBD1, 6 bases. Trimming stripped 8 bases from V and 4 bases from J, with 14 bases between. The CDR3 contains 13 residues. Germline values: CDR1 SEHNR, CDR2 FQNEAQ (reference sequence). CDR3 DNA: TGTGCCAGCGGTCTGGGGGGGGCCACTGAAGCTTTCTTT. Translating it yields CASGLGGATEAFF.

This clonotype was counted once. The chain employs TRBV11-2 and TRBJ2-1, with 8 nucleotides matching TRBD1. This CDR3 has 16 residues. CDR1 is SGHAT and CDR2 is FQNNGV in the germline V gene. With 6 bases clipped from V and 4 bases from J, the junction kept 11 bases outside the gene matches. The CDR3 sequence: CASSSIQGAGYNEQFF. The DNA of the CDR3 is TGTGCCAGCAGTTCGATTCAGGGGGCAGGTTACAATGAGCAGTTCTTC. The variable domain in full, with the rest retrieved from reference TRBV11-2 and TRBJ2-1, is EAGVAQSPRYKIIEKRQSVAFWCNPISGHATLYWYQQILGQGPKLLIQFQNNGVVDDSQLPKDRFSAERLKGVDSTLKIQPAKLEDSAVYLCASSSIQGAGYNEQFFGPGTRLTVL.

The rearrangement links TRBV4-1 to TRBJ2-3, with TRBD2 matching over 7 bases. Germline V gives CDR1 MGHRA, CDR2 YSYEKL. The CDR3 has 17 amino acids. Trimming at V came to 0 bases and at J to 1 base, leaving 7 bases not matched to a gene. The CDR3 loop reads CASSQEQGGSGTDTQYF. Written as DNA, the CDR3 is TGCGCCAGCAGCCAAGAGCAGGGCGGGAGCGGCACAGATACGCAGTATTTT.

This rearrangement joins TRBV3-1 to TRBJ1-4; D not resolved. CDR3 length: 17 amino acids. Germline values: CDR1 LGHDT, CDR2 YNNKEL (reference sequence). Trimming removed 0 bases at V and 7 bases at J, with 18 bases between. CDR3 in amino acids: CASSQEDRSSPPEKLFF. CDR3 DNA sequence: TGTGCCAGCAGCCAAGAAGATCGGAGCTCGCCCCCTGAAAAACTGTTTTTT.

The rearrangement joins TRBV6-1 to TRBJ2-7, with TRBD1 matching over 9 bases. CDR1 and CDR2 (germline): MNHNS, SASEGT. V trimming: 5 bases; J trimming: 4 bases; junction bases outside the gene matches: 3. CDR3 size: 13 residues. CDR3: CASSPGTGYEQYV. Here the CDR3 DNA reads TGTGCCAGCAGTCCCGGGACAGGGTACGAGCAGTACGTC.

In its sample, this clonotype was seen a few times. The CDR3 protein is CATSDFGGQNYNEQFF. The CDR3 bases are TGTGCCACCAGTGATTTCGGGGGACAGAACTACAATGAGCAGTTCTTC. The genes are TRBV24-1 and TRBJ2-1; tentatively, D is TRBD1 (7 bases). The V and J ends lost 1 base and 3 bases respectively, with 12 bases between them. CDR3 length equals 16 residues. Germline CDR1 is KGHDR and CDR2 is SFDVKD.

The chain carries TRBV6-2 or TRBV6-3 and TRBJ2-2; D not certain. From germline, CDR1 is MNHEY and CDR2 SVGEGT. V was cut by 2 bases and J by 6 bases, with 7 bases left in between. This CDR3 contains 13 residues. This CDR3 reads CASSYPLPGELFF. In DNA form, the CDR3 reads TGTGCCAGCAGTTACCCCCTCCCCGGGGAGCTGTTTTTT.

V gene TRBV4-1 combines with J gene TRBJ2-3, with TRBD2 identical over 12 bases. The germline CDR1 and CDR2 sequences are MGHRA and YSYEKL. The CDR3 contains 16 residues. With 1 base clipped from V and 6 bases from J, the junction kept 5 bases outside the gene matches. The CDR3 DNA sequence: TGCGCCAGCAGCCAAGGTTTAGGACTAGCGGGGGATACGCAGTATTTT. Translation: CASSQGLGLAGDTQYF.

In nucleotides, the CDR3 is TGCGCCAGCAGCCAAGGGCCTGTAACAGGGTTGTCCTACAATGAGCAGTTCTTC. It translates to CASSQGPVTGLSYNEQFF. The V call is TRBV4-1, the J call TRBJ2-1; possible D gene TRBD1, 6 bases. This CDR3 region has 18 residues. V lost 1 base and J 1 base, leaving 17 bases between the germline ends. Germline V gene lookup returns CDR1 MGHRA and CDR2 YSYEKL.

This chain uses TRBV27 with TRBJ2-5; 7 nucleotides match TRBD1. The junction had 10 bases not matched to a gene; V was cut back by 5 bases and J by 4 bases. The CDR3 runs 15 residues. Germline V lookup: CDR1 MNHEY, CDR2 SMNVEV (reference sequence). Here the CDR3 DNA reads TGTGCCAGCAGTCCTCGGGTGGGACAGAGAGAGACCCAGTACTTC. It yields the protein CASSPRVGQRETQYF.

The CDR3 sequence: CASGQTYEQYF. The DNA of the CDR3 is TGTGCCAGCGGACAGACCTACGAGCAGTACTTC. This chain uses TRBV25-1 with TRBJ2-7; D may be TRBD1 (6 bases). Between the trimmed V and J ends, which lost 8 bases and 2 bases, there was a span of 7 bases. Germline values: CDR1 MGHDK, CDR2 SYGVNS. This CDR3 has 11 residues.

The chain couples TRBV4-3 to TRBJ2-7; D unclear. Per germline, CDR1 LGHNA and CDR2 YSLEER. The CDR3 loop spans 14 amino acids. Trimming stripped 1 base from V and 0 bases from J, with 7 bases between. The CDR3 reads CASSQGGGSYEQYF. The CDR3 region has the DNA TGCGCCAGCAGCCAAGGGGGTGGCTCCTACGAGCAGTACTTC.

The chain carries TRBV27 and TRBJ1-1; no clear D. V lost 5 bases, J lost 1 base, and 11 bases lay in between. The germline CDR1 and CDR2 sequences are MNHEY and SMNVEV (reference sequence). CDR3 length: 14 residues. The CDR3 DNA follows: TGTGCCAGCAGTCTGGTAGCGTCGAACACTGAAGCTTTCTTT. Protein: CASSLVASNTEAFF.

The chain couples TRBV7-6 to TRBJ2-2; D perhaps matches TRBD1 (5 bases). Germline V CDR1 and CDR2: SGHVS, FNYEAQ. V was trimmed by 2 bases and J by 3 bases, leaving 10 bases between them. The CDR3 sequence is 15 residues long. In DNA form, the CDR3 reads TGTGCCAGCAGCTTAAGGGGATTGGACACCGGGGAGCTGTTTTTT. Amino acid sequence: CASSLRGLDTGELFF.

This chain links TRBV7-9 with TRBJ1-1; D possibly corresponds to TRBD1 (5 bases). The CDR3 has 13 residues. Germline V CDR1 and CDR2: SEHNR, FQNEAQ (reference sequence). V lost 5 bases and J 7 bases, leaving 14 bases between the germline ends. CDR3 protein: CASSGVTEIEAFF. Written as DNA, the CDR3 is TGTGCCAGCAGCGGGGTGACAGAAATTGAAGCTTTCTTT.

V usage is TRBV19 and J usage is TRBJ2-7, with TRBD2 as a possible D gene (5 bases). The germline V and J ends were trimmed by 3 bases and 2 bases, with 14 bases remaining between them. The length of the CDR3 is 15 residues. Germline V lookup: CDR1 LNHDA, CDR2 SQIVND (reference sequence). CDR3 sequence (DNA): TGTGCCAGTAGTATCACCGGCGGGCATACCTACGAGCAGTACTTC. Amino acids: CASSITGGHTYEQYF.

The V and J genes are TRBV29-1 and TRBJ1-2; no reliable D call. Per germline, CDR1 SQVTM and CDR2 ANQGSEA. Trimming shortened V by 1 base and J by 4 bases, and 7 bases separated the two germline ends. The CDR3 is made up of 12 amino acids. The DNA for the CDR3 is TGCAGCGTTGAAGTGGTCCTCTATGGCTACACCTTC. Translated: CSVEVVLYGYTF. The variable domain in full, completed from reference TRBV29-1 and TRBJ1-2, reads SAVISQKPSRDICQRGTSLTIQCQVDSQVTMMFWYRQQPGQSLTLIATANQGSEATYESGFVIDKFPISRPNLTFSTLTVSNMSPEDSSIYLCSVEVVLYGYTFGSGTRLTVV.

The V and J genes are TRBV9 and TRBJ1-5; D remains unclear. Trimming stripped 3 bases from V and 3 bases from J, with 13 bases between. This CDR3 is built from 15 residues. Germline values: CDR1 SGDLS, CDR2 YYNGEE. CDR3 DNA: TGTGCCAGCAGCGACGGTTCCTTATTCAATCAGCCCCAGCATTTT. Translation gives CASSDGSLFNQPQHF.

The gene calls are TRBV12-3 or TRBV12-4 and TRBJ2-1; 7 bases agree with TRBD2. V was clipped by 5 bases and J by 0 bases; unmatched bases: 4. The CDR3 consists of 15 residues. Here the CDR3 DNA reads TGTGCCAGCAGTCCCTCTAGCGGCTCCTACAATGAGCAGTTCTTC. Translating it yields CASSPSSGSYNEQFF.

V gene TRBV27 combines with J gene TRBJ2-7; 14 positions agree with TRBD2. Looked up from germline, CDR1 is MNHEY and CDR2 is SMNVEV (reference sequence). The CDR3 loop spans 15 amino acids. Germline trimming cut 8 bases from V and 5 bases from J; bases unmatched to any gene: 8. The CDR3 DNA reads as TGTGCCAGCGGCCGAGGGACTAGCGGGAGCGACGAGCAGTACGTC. This encodes CASGRGTSGSDEQYV.

The chain joins TRBV18 to TRBJ1-5; D gene ambiguous. The CDR3 extends over 14 amino acids. Deletions cut 3 bases from V and 2 bases from J, with 8 bases between. From germline, CDR1 is KGHSH and CDR2 LQKENI. The DNA of the CDR3 is TGTGCCAGCTCACCTTGGGAGGGCAATCAGCCCCAGCATTTT. This gives the protein CASSPWEGNQPQHF.

This chain joins TRBV7-6 and TRBJ2-1; a weak D match, TRBD2 (7 bases). Trimming cost V 6 bases and J 3 bases, with 21 bases left between them. The CDR3 is 17 residues long. Germline V gene lookup returns CDR1 SGHVS and CDR2 FNYEAQ. CDR3 loop: CASSLSTRGGVYNEQFF. The CDR3 coding sequence is TGTGCCAGCAGTCTTAGTACCCGAGGGGGGGTCTACAATGAGCAGTTCTTC.

The chain links TRBV28 to TRBJ1-5; D ambiguous. V gave up 5 bases and J gave up 7 bases, with 9 bases separating them. The germline V gene has CDR1 MDHEN and CDR2 SYDVKM. This CDR3 has 12 amino acids. The CDR3 sequence: CASSIGNQPQHF. CDR3 coding DNA: TGTGCCAGCAGTATCGGTAACCAGCCCCAGCATTTT.

This clonotype was detected only once. The J gene is TRBJ2-3, the V gene TRBV7-9, with D perhaps TRBD1 (6 bases). The V gene lost 6 bases and the J gene lost 4 bases, with 17 bases spanning the gap. Germline V CDR1 and CDR2: SEHNR, FQNEAQ (reference sequence). The CDR3 contains 15 residues. The CDR3 coding sequence is TGTGCCAGCAGAACGACAGGATCCCCCCCAGATACGCAGTATTTT. Its protein is CASRTTGSPPDTQYF. The full variable domain, in which reference TRBV7-9 and TRBJ2-3 provide the parts outside the CDR3, is DTGVSQNPRHKITKRGQNVTFRCDPISEHNRLYWYRQTLGQGPEFLTYFQNEAQLEKSRLLSDRFSAERPKGSFSTLEIQRTEQGDSAMYLCASRTTGSPPDTQYFGPGTRLTVL.

The chain combines TRBV13 with TRBJ1-5, with TRBD1 identical over 7 bases. CDR1 is PRHDT, CDR2 FYEKMQ, per germline (reference sequence). This CDR3 spans 15 amino acids. The junction had 3 bases not matched to a gene; V was cut back by 3 bases and J by 1 base. The CDR3 DNA reads as TGTGCCAGCAGCTTCAGGGGGAGAAGCAATCAGCCCCAGCATTTT. Its translation: CASSFRGRSNQPQHF. Full variable domain (remainder filled in from reference TRBV13 and TRBJ1-5): AAGVIQSPRHLIKEKRETATLKCYPIPRHDTVYWYQQGPGQDPQFLISFYEKMQSDKGSIPDRFSAQQFSDYHSELNMSSLELGDSALYFCASSFRGRSNQPQHFGDGTRLSIL.

This chain connects TRBV12-3 or TRBV12-4 to TRBJ1-2; D gene ambiguous. With 11 bases removed from V and 5 bases from J, the gap between germline ends came to 15 bases. The CDR3 sequence is 12 residues long. This CDR3 is CASSPDRYGYTF. CDR3 nucleotide sequence: TGTGCCTCCTCCCCGGACCGATATGGCTACACCTTC.

This chain joins TRBV11-2 and TRBJ2-3; 11 nucleotides match TRBD2. The germline V gene encodes CDR1 SGHAT and CDR2 FQNNGV. There are 17 residues in the CDR3. V was clipped by 1 base and J by 4 bases; unmatched bases: 7. The CDR3 coding sequence is TGTGCCAGCAGCTTAGCGGCTAGCGGGGGGCAGTCAGATACGCAGTATTTT. This gives the protein CASSLAASGGQSDTQYF.